This TCR beta chain appears in the sequencing data of a study of cytotoxic CD8 clonotypes in ibrutinib-treated CLL. Study at large: Overall, about 25 responses were partial and 2 complete; following median about 69 months, about 14 patients stayed remitted and 12 progressed.

CDR3 length: 14 amino acids. V dropped 5 bases and J dropped 6; count of bases not matched to a gene: 7. Germline V gene sequence: CDR1 MNHEY, CDR2 SMNVEV (reference sequence). About this clone itself: Its antigen is unidentified.

Study-wide points: Patients had baseline clonality above age-matched healthy donors, and this clonality moved with circulating CD8+ T-cell counts. Before falling back toward baseline at progression, clonality had risen at the time of ibrutinib response. Sampling times (in sustained-remission versus progressing patients) were not the same.

TCRdb's table, derived via immunoSEQ multiplex PCR, lists solely in-frame clones and lacks some. The table records around 160,000 clones, about 88% of them present only once. The V and J genes are TRBV27 and TRBJ2-7, with TRBD1 matching over 10 bases. This sequence originates from a human donor with chronic lymphocytic leukemia. The specimen comprised PBMCs, sampled at disease progression, from a patient treated with ibrutinib. The CDR3 region is CASSDRGLLSEQYF. CDR3 coding DNA: TGTGCCAGCAGTGACAGGGGGCTACTGAGCGAGCAGTACTTC.